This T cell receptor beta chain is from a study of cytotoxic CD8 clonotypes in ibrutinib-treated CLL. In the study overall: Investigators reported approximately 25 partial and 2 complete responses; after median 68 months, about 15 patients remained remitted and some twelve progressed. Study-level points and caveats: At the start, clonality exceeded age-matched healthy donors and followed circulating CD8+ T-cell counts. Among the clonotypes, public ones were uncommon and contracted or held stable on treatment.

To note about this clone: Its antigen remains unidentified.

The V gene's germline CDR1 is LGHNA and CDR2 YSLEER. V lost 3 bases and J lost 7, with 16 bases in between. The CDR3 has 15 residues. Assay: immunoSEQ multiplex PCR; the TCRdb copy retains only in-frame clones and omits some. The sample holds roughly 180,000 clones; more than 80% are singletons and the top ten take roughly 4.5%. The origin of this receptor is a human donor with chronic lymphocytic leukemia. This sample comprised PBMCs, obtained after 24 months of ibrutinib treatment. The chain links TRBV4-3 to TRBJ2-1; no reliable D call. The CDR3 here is CASSQAGPRWNEQFF. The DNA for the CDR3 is TGCGCCAGCAGCCAGGCTGGACCCCGATGGAATGAGCAGTTCTTC.